This TCR beta chain appears in the sequencing data of a study of OX40 agonist ivuxolimab in advanced cancers. Study-level results: Both CD4+ and CD8+ T cell populations in blood had undergone clonal expansion by week 6 at 0.1 to 3.0 mg/kg. On average, a greater number of expanded clones characterised CD8+ T cells relative to CD4+. Low levels of normalized T-cell clonal expansion also appeared in some nonresponders.

Assay: immunoSEQ multiplex PCR; the TCRdb copy retains only in-frame clones and omits some. The table includes tens of thousands of clones, around four fifths detected once. Patients with autoimmune history or systemic immunosuppression were excluded. This CDR3 contains 15 residues. The V end was cut by 3 bases, the J end by 8 bases, with 17 bases between. Looked up from germline, CDR1 is SGDLS and CDR2 is YYNGEE. For this clone: Its antigen is unidentified.

Specimen: CD4+ or CD8+ T cells sorted from blood, collected in a trial of the OX40 agonist ivuxolimab. The source of this sequence is an adult with an advanced solid tumor such as melanoma, head and neck, liver or kidney cancer. This chain uses TRBV9 with TRBJ1-4; TRBD1 is a possible D gene (5 bases). In nucleotides, the CDR3 is TGTGCCAGCAGCGAAGGGTTGGGGGTAGGAGAAAAACTGTTTTTT. Amino acids: CASSEGLGVGEKLFF.